This T cell receptor beta chain was captured by sequencing in a study of molecular identifiers for immune sequencing clone quantification. Naive CD8 T cell sorting was performed on the CD8+CD4-CCR7+CD45RA+ phenotype. On this clonotype: The antigen remains undetermined.

With listed TCR primers and previously described methods, bulk TCR libraries were prepared. TCRdb recomputed calls from the PCR reads with MiXCR, one row per CDR3 protein. The top ten clones hold 0.7% to 0.95% of a sample with approximately 590,000 distinct CDR3 sequences, less than 30% of them seen once. CDR3 length equals 15 residues. Germline CDR1 and CDR2: MGHRA and YSYEKL. Trimming removed 0 bases from V and 4 bases from J, with 12 bases in between. Regarding the study as a whole: Jurkat TCR RNA spiked in from one cell (amid 800,000 to 1,000,000 naive cells) was reportedly detectable. Clones above 20 RNA copies contained over 97% of effector molecules but under 1% of naive ones.

V and J are TRBV4-1 and TRBJ1-1; D is undetermined. The sequence derives from a human donor in good health. Some libraries in this study had Jurkat cell RNA spiked in. The sequencing sample was made of naive CD8+ T cells from blood, with Jurkat cell RNA spiked in. The subset: FACS-sorted CD8+CD4-CCR7+CD45RA+ naive T cells. CDR3 nucleotide sequence: TGCGCCAGCAGCCAAGAATGGCAGGAAGGCACTGAAGCTTTCTTT. Its translation: CASSQEWQEGTEAFF.